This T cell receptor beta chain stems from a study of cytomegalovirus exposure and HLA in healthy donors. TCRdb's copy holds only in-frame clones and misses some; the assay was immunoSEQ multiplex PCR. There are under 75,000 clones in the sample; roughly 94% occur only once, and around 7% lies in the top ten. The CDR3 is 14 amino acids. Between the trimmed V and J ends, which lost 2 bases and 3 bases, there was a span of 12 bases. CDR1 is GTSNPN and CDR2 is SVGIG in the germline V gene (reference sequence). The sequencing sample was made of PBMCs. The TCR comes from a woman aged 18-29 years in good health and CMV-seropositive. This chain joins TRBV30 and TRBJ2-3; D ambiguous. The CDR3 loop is CAWSRSGRTDTQYF. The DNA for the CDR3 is TGTGCCTGGAGTAGGTCAGGCAGGACAGATACGCAGTATTTT.